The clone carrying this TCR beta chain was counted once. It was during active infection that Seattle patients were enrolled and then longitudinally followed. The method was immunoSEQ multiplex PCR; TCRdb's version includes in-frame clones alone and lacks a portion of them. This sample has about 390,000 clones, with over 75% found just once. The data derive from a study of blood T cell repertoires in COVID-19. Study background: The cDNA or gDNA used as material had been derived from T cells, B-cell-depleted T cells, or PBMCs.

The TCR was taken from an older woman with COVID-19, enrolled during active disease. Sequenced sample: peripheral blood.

CDR3 nucleotide sequence: TGCGCCAGCAGCTTTGGTTTACCAGGACAGGGGTACGAGCAGTACTTC. It is translated as CASSFGLPGQGYEQYF. The gene calls are TRBV5-1 and TRBJ2-7; 9 bases match TRBD1. The CDR3 is made up of 16 amino acids. In germline, CDR1 is SGHRS, CDR2 YFSETQ. Unmatched junction bases numbered 10, after V lost 2 bases and J lost 4 bases.